The sequence of this TCR beta chain was determined in a study of human T cells and chemical hapten exposure (dated by TCRdb to the early 2020s). For the wider study: For sensitization, 2% DPC in acetone was applied to a 2 cm by 2 cm area of upper inner arm skin. Throughout the study period of 20 to 25 weeks, patients also received therapeutic DPC doses to the scalp every week. Patch testing was done on the upper back using Finn chambers containing 0.01% DPC, and results were scored after 6 days according to International Contact Dermatitis Research Group standards. Most of the patients in the cohort were female, and the cohort covered alopecia areata with under or over 50% scalp involvement, alopecia totalis and alopecia universalis. Libraries were combined into a pool for sequencing, and differences in TCR yield between samples came mainly from small differences in library volumes within the pool. In alopecia patients, the study followed how the peripheral blood TCR repertoire changed in vivo over primary and secondary sensitization to diphenylcyclopropenone (DPC), a hapten. Blood samples were taken from patients before sensitization (week 0) and at 2, 6 and about 24 weeks after DPC sensitization. Roughly 30 alopecia patients provided blood for TCR sequencing at one to four time points (pre-sensitization, 2, 6 and 24 weeks). The study at large found these results: The number of TCRs above 1 in 1000 frequency did not change with DPC sensitization; there was no evidence of global repertoire structure alterations. After repeated subsampling, the strength of the expansion versus patch-test correlation and the threshold at which it became significant changed. Expanded TCRs formed significantly more large CDR3 similarity clusters than pre-sensitization or healthy control sets, consistent with antigen-driven responses. Because every patient had alopecia, a presumed autoimmune disease, the patients' immune response might differ from that of healthy individuals. Patch test score correlated positively with the number of PT1 expanded TCRs, reaching significance at thresholds 8, 16 and 32 but not at 4.

This clonotype has at least ten counts. The antigen it binds to is not known. Base qualities were left out, and no much larger clone turns up one base away. Library creation used RACE. Sequenced on a NextSeq 500. During library preparation, unique molecular identifiers were attached to individual cDNA molecules so that TCRs could be counted quantitatively and reproducibly. Each blood RNA sample was used to sequence both TCR alpha and TCR beta chains. Turning to the authors' computational methods: The median number of TCRs per sample was over 85,000, ranging from roughly 20,000 to 690,600. The Decombinator software suite was used to annotate V, J and CDR3 in the TCR reads. For the PS versus PT1 abundance plots, all samples were subsampled to the same number of TCRs (28,000). Expanded TCRs were defined as absent before sensitization and observed at least eight times at the 2-week time point. TCRdb ran its own pipeline on the public reads, namely fastp trimming at Q25 and MiXCR clone calling, and kept in-frame beta chains. Merged by CDR3 protein, the rows form single entries marked with the most common genes and DNA. These V and J calls are TCRdb output, not the study's own analysis. Within this sample are 85,000 to 100,000 distinct CDR3 sequences, with approximately 11% of them counted one time only. 2.5% to 4% of the sample is in the top ten clones.

Taken with the paper, the label for time point translates to: pre-sensitization, week 0. In light of the paper, this sample's treatment or condition label describes: therapeutic diphenylcyclopropenone sensitization with weekly scalp DPC. At every patch-test visit, the blood draw took place before the patch test was put on. To be eligible, patients had to be aged 18 to 70, diagnosed with alopecia and judged suitable for DPC therapy, while pregnant patients were excluded. Total RNA was extracted from unfractionated whole blood collected in Tempus Blood RNA tubes. At the junction V is shortened by 2 bases and J by 16 bases; bases outside the gene matches: 8. The CDR3, cysteine through phenylalanine, is 13 amino acids long. Just the 39-base CDR3 DNA is kept, in frame starting at base 1. Per the germline V gene, MDHEN is the CDR1 and SYDVKM is the CDR2.

The chain is assembled from TRBV28 and TRBJ2-1, and 10 junctional nucleotides match TRBD2. The origin of this receptor is a woman aged 60-75 years with alopecia areata. Some clones in this sample may be carry-over from other donors' samples. The specimen was whole blood, collected in connection with sensitization to the hapten diphenylcyclopropenone (DPC). The CDR3 region: CASSLSQSGGEFF. The DNA reads TGTGCCAGCAGTTTAAGCCAGAGCGGGGGGGAATTCTTC.